The clone carrying this T cell receptor beta chain was counted at least ten times. Its antigen is as yet unknown. There were TCR beta CDR3 regions amplified from RNA transcripts. With the HTBI primer set, the TCR CDR3 went through a first round of RT-PCR. A single record per CDR3 protein comes from TCRdb applying MiXCR to the multiplex PCR reads. The sample includes some 490,000 distinct CDR3 sequences, 20% to 25% of them seen just once. This sample stems from a study of T cells in Graves' hyperthyroidism and ophthalmopathy. At the level of the study: The initial diagnosis was the point when peripheral blood was collected, ahead of any treatment.

Study conclusions and caveats: From stable hyperthyroidism, ophthalmopathy was set apart by a 13 V-J model. A median around six months before onset, the model predicted ophthalmopathy.

The CDR3 consists of 12 residues. The V end was cut by 5 bases, the J end by 4 bases, with 8 bases between. Ophthalmopathy patients all had a Clinical Activity Score of at least 3, a NOSPECS grade of at least 4 and disease under 3 months old. The source of this sequence is an older woman with Graves' ophthalmopathy. This chain connects TRBV12-3 or TRBV12-4 to TRBJ1-2; D unclear. Sample: blood. CDR3 DNA sequence: TGTGCCAGCAGTCCGAATGGCTATGGCTACACCTTC. Encoded protein: CASSPNGYGYTF.